This TCR beta chain emerged from a study of human T cells and chemical hapten exposure. Study-level background: Per-sample TCR yield variability stemmed mainly from small pooled library volume differences.

This clonotype was seen more than once but under ten times. This CDR3 has 17 amino acids. CDR1 is DFQATT and CDR2 is SNEGSKA in the germline V gene (reference sequence). The V end lost 6 bases, the J end lost 2 bases, and 23 bases lay between the germline ends. Single cDNA molecules in the library carried unique molecular identifiers attached during preparation. In the authors' workflow: Samples had a median of around 88,000 TCRs, ranging roughly 20,000 to 750,000. TCRdb recomputed calls from the RACE reads with MiXCR, one row per CDR3 protein. None of the V and J calls come from the authors' own analysis; TCRdb made them. The table has about 96,000 distinct CDR3 sequences, about a tenth seen once. Time point denoted: patch test 2, 6 weeks after DPC sensitization. Documented treatment: therapeutic diphenylcyclopropenone sensitization with weekly scalp DPC. Alopecia patients deemed DPC-suitable, aged 18 to 70, excluding pregnancy.

Source: whole blood, taken in connection with sensitization to the hapten diphenylcyclopropenone (DPC). The sequence derives from a woman aged 40 to 50 with alopecia areata. Some clones in this sample may be carry-over from other donors' samples. V and J are TRBV20-1 and TRBJ2-1; D is unclear. The CDR3 sequence is CSAKSAVQLPPYNEQFF. DNA for the CDR3: TGCAGTGCGAAGTCAGCCGTACAGCTACCCCCCTACAATGAGCAGTTCTTC.